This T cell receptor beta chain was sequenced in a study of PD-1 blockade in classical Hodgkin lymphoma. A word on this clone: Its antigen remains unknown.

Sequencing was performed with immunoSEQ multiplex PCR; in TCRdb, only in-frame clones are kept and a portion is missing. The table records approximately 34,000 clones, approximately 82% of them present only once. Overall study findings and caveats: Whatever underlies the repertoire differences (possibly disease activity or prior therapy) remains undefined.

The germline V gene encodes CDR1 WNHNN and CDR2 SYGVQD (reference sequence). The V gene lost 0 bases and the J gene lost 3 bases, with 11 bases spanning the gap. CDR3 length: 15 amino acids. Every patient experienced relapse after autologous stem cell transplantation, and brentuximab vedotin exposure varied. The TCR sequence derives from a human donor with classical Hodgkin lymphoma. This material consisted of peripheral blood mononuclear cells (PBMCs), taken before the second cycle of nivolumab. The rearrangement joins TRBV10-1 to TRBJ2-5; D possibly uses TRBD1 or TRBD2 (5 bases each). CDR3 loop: CASSESGRKEETQYF. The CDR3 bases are TGCGCCAGCAGTGAGTCGGGACGGAAGGAAGAGACCCAGTACTTC.